The rows below give T cell receptor beta chains drawn from one sample of a study of blood T cell repertoires in COVID-19. TCRdb's copy holds only in-frame clones and misses some; the assay was immunoSEQ multiplex PCR. This table has 190,000 or so clones, about nine tenths appearing once. Material for sequencing was PBMCs or T cells enriched from blood (not recorded which). The receptor source for this set is a man younger than 35 with acute COVID-19. CDR3s include the opening cysteine and the closing phenylalanine or tryptophan. Fields, in order: V gene, D gene, CDR3 length, clone size, J gene, CDR3 DNA, CDR3 protein. D genes are given only for firm matches. Where a row states a size, it is once, few, many or the class of an expanded clone; other rows omit it.

>TRBV5-5|TRBD1|13|-|TRBJ2-5
TGTGCCAGCAGCCAGCCAGGGGGAAAGACCCAGTACTTC
CASSQPGGKTQYF
>TRBV28|-|14|-|TRBJ1-2
TGTGCCAGCAGTTTAGGCAGCGGCAACTATGGCTACACCTTC
CASSLGSGNYGYTF
>TRBV30|-|15|few|TRBJ2-3
TGTGCCTGGAGAAAAGGCCAGGGTGCAACAGATACGCAGTATTTT
CAWRKGQGATDTQYF
>TRBV19|-|13|few|TRBJ1-5
TGTGCCAGTAGCGACAGTAACAATCAGCCCCAGCATTTT
CASSDSNNQPQHF
>TRBV4-1|TRBD2|16|-|TRBJ2-7
TGCGCCAGCAGCCAACTTGGACTAGCGGGAGTGTTCGAGCAGTACTTC
CASSQLGLAGVFEQYF
>TRBV2|-|13|-|TRBJ1-5
TGTGCCAGCATGGTTATTCGGGATCAGCCCCAGCATTTT
CASMVIRDQPQHF
>TRBV19|-|17|-|TRBJ2-3
TGTGCCAGTAGTTCTCACAGGATACGAGCGAACACAGATACGCAGTATTTT
CASSSHRIRANTDTQYF
>TRBV12-3/TRBV12-4|-|13|-|TRBJ1-1
TGTGCCAGCAGTTTGGGACACCAAACTGAAGCTTTCTTT
CASSLGHQTEAFF
>TRBV27|TRBD2|16|-|TRBJ2-1
TGTGCCAGCACCCAAATGGGCGGGGGGTCAGACAATGAGCAGTTCTTC
CASTQMGGGSDNEQFF
>TRBV16|-|14|-|TRBJ1-2
TGTGCCAGCACCAATATGAGGGGGAACTATGGCTACACCTTC
CASTNMRGNYGYTF
>TRBV4-1|TRBD1|18|-|TRBJ1-4
TGCGCCAGCAGCCAAGCCCTCGTCAAGGACAGGGCAAGCGAAAAACTGTTTTTT
CASSQALVKDRASEKLFF
>TRBV30|TRBD2|14|-|TRBJ2-1
TGTGCCTGTAGGACTAGCGGAGATTACAATGAGCAGTTCTTC
CACRTSGDYNEQFF
>TRBV23-1|TRBD1|14|-|TRBJ1-5
TGCGCCAGCAGTCAAGAGGGACAGTATCAGCCCCAGCATTTT
CASSQEGQYQPQHF
>TRBV28|TRBD2|16|once|TRBJ2-1
TGTGCCAGCAGCACACCCCTAGCGGGAGTCACCCATGAGCAGTTCTTC
CASSTPLAGVTHEQFF
>TRBV28|-|11|once|TRBJ1-4
TGTGCCAGCAGTTCCAGGGGCAGTCTGTTTTTT
CASSSRGSLFF
>TRBV4-1|-|15|-|TRBJ1-4
TGCGCCAGCAGCCAAGGTGAACAGGGCCATGAAAAACTGTTTTTT
CASSQGEQGHEKLFF
>TRBV11-3|-|13|-|TRBJ1-1
TGTGCCAGCTGCTCAGGGGACGTGGCTGAAGCTTTCTTT
CASCSGDVAEAFF
>TRBV7-9|TRBD2|14|-|TRBJ2-7
TGTGCCAGCAGTCTAGCGGGCCCTTCCTACGAGCAGTACTTC
CASSLAGPSYEQYF
>TRBV28|TRBD2|15|-|TRBJ2-7
TGTGCCAGCAGTCAAATCGGGACTAGCGGGATGGGGCAGTACTTC
CASSQIGTSGMGQYF
>TRBV19|-|12|-|TRBJ2-5
TGTGCCAGTAGTATAGACAGGGAGACCCAGTACTTC
CASSIDRETQYF
>TRBV4-2|TRBD1|15|few|TRBJ1-5
TGTGCCAGCAGCCAAGAGGGACAGGGGTATCAGCCCCAGCATTTT
CASSQEGQGYQPQHF
>TRBV9|-|13|-|TRBJ2-1
TGTGCCAGCAGCGTAGTTGGAGGCGAGGAGCAGTTCTTC
CASSVVGGEEQFF
>TRBV28|-|16|-|TRBJ1-6
TGTGCCAGCAGTTTGTCGGGGAGCTCCTATAATTCACCCCTCCACTTT
CASSLSGSSYNSPLHF
>TRBV11-3|-|15|-|TRBJ1-1
TGTGCCAGCAGCTTATCGGGACTAGGGAACACTGAAGCTTTCTTT
CASSLSGLGNTEAFF
>TRBV6-5|-|11|-|TRBJ2-7
TGTGCCAGCAGACGACAGGATGAGCAGTACTTC
CASRRQDEQYF
>TRBV19|-|15|-|TRBJ2-1
TGTGCCACCTCCCTAAAAGCAGGGGCCTATTATAAGCAGTTCTTC
CATSLKAGAYYKQFF
>TRBV27|-|15|once|TRBJ2-3
TGTGCCAGCAGGCCCTTACAGGGTCGAACAGATACGCAGTATTTT
CASRPLQGRTDTQYF
>TRBV29-1|TRBD1|13|-|TRBJ2-7
TGCAGCGCGGAAGAAGGGGGCAGCTACGAGCAGTACTTC
CSAEEGGSYEQYF
>TRBV5-1|-|12|-|TRBJ2-7
TGCGCCAGCAGCTTGTCTCAGCGCGAGCAGTACTTC
CASSLSQREQYF
>TRBV11-2|-|14|-|TRBJ2-5
TGTGCCAGCAGTCAATCGGAGGGGTCGGAGACCCAGTACTTC
CASSQSEGSETQYF
>TRBV7-9|-|14|-|TRBJ1-4
TGTGCCAGCAGCCGAGGCGGGGTAGCCGAAAAACTGTTTTTT
CASSRGGVAEKLFF
>TRBV7-9|-|17|-|TRBJ2-7
TGTGCCAGCAGAAGATCTGGAGCGGGCCTCAACTCCTACGAGCAGTACTTC
CASRRSGAGLNSYEQYF
>TRBV7-3|-|15|-|TRBJ2-1
TGTGCCAGCAGCCTGCAACAGGGTACCCACAATGAGCAGTTCTTC
CASSLQQGTHNEQFF
>TRBV4-1|-|14|-|TRBJ1-2
TGCGCCAGCAGCCAATCCCCGGGGGTGGGTGGCTACACCTTC
CASSQSPGVGGYTF
>TRBV7-8|-|16|once|TRBJ1-1
TGTGCCAGCAGCTTAGATGACGCGGGGTTGGGGCTGGGGGCTTTCTTT
CASSLDDAGLGLGAFF
>TRBV24-1|TRBD2|18|-|TRBJ2-1
TGTGCCACCAGTGATCCCGGGACTAGCGGGAGGGTCGGCGGTGAGCAGTTCTTC
CATSDPGTSGRVGGEQFF
>TRBV18|-|13|-|TRBJ1-1
TGTGCCAGCTCACCAGATTTCGACAGGCAAGGTCTCTTT
CASSPDFDRQGLF
>TRBV7-2|-|14|-|TRBJ2-1
TGTGCCAGCGAGTTGGGGCCAGACACTGGTGAGCAGTTCTTC
CASELGPDTGEQFF
>TRBV5-4|TRBD1|15|-|TRBJ1-2
TGTGCCAGCAGCTTGGTGCACCAGGGGGCCGGTGGCTACACCTTC
CASSLVHQGAGGYTF
>TRBV5-1|-|14|-|TRBJ2-7
TGCGCCAGCAGCTTGGGGGACATCAAGGACGAGCAGTACTTC
CASSLGDIKDEQYF
>TRBV30|-|13|-|TRBJ1-4
TGTGCCTGGAGTCAACCCGGGGAGGGGAAACTGTTTTTT
CAWSQPGEGKLFF
>TRBV27|-|14|-|TRBJ1-1
TGTGCCAGCAGTTTAATGAGGCAGAACACTGAAGCTTTCTTT
CASSLMRQNTEAFF
>TRBV28|-|13|-|TRBJ2-5
TGTGCCAGCAGTCCCTACCCGCAAGAGACCCAGTACTTC
CASSPYPQETQYF
>TRBV25-1|-|15|-|TRBJ2-1
TGTGCCAGCAGTGAAGTAAACAGTGGGCGCAATGAGCAGTTCTTC
CASSEVNSGRNEQFF
>TRBV28|-|16|-|TRBJ1-3
TGTGCCAGCAACGAACAGGGCTCAGCCGAAGGAAACACCATATATTTT
CASNEQGSAEGNTIYF
>TRBV4-3|TRBD1|15|once|TRBJ2-2
TGCGCCAGCAGCCACGGACAGGGCCCCACCGGGGAGCTGTTTTTT
CASSHGQGPTGELFF
>TRBV4-1|TRBD1|15|-|TRBJ2-7
TGCGCCAGCAGCCCCTCGACAGGGGATTCCTACGAGCAGTACTTC
CASSPSTGDSYEQYF
>TRBV10-3|TRBD1|15|few|TRBJ2-2
TGTGCCATCAGTGGTGACAGGGAGAACACCGGGGAGCTGTTTTTT
CAISGDRENTGELFF